The 2 T cell receptor beta chains given below trace back to one sample, sequenced in a study of blood T cell repertoires in COVID-19. The repertoire was sequenced with immunoSEQ multiplex PCR; TCRdb's copy has only in-frame clones and lacks some. The data hold under 200,000 clones, with roughly 84% observed a single time. Sequenced input: peripheral blood. The receptor set was obtained from a man aged 50-60 years with active or convalescent COVID-19.

The chain couples TRBV18 to TRBJ1-2, with D uncertain. CDR1 is KGHSH and CDR2 is LQKENI in the germline V gene. Trimming took off 5 bases at V and 0 bases at J, with 13 bases between the two ends. The CDR3 extends over 15 amino acids. This CDR3 is CASSATENPNYGYTF. CDR3 DNA: TGTGCCAGCTCAGCCACAGAGAACCCTAACTATGGCTACACCTTC. The complete variable domain, with remaining parts taken from reference TRBV18 and TRBJ1-2, reads NAGVMQNPRHLVRRRGQEARLRCSPMKGHSHVYWYRQLPEEGLKFMVYLQKENIIDESGMPKERFSAEFPKEGPSILRIQQVVRGDSAAYFCASSATENPNYGYTFGSGTRLTVV.

The chain is built from TRBV6-5 and TRBJ1-1, with 8 bases matching TRBD1. V was clipped by 4 bases and J by 1 base; unmatched bases: 8. The CDR3 is 16 residues long. CDR1 MNHEY and CDR2 SVGAGI come from the germline V gene. CDR3: CASSSRTGPTNTEAFF. The CDR3 DNA reads TGTGCCAGCAGTTCTCGGACAGGGCCGACGAACACTGAAGCTTTCTTT.